The T cell receptor beta chain under discussion was sequenced for a study of T cells after yellow fever vaccination. This clonotype was counted many times. The CDR3 totals 12 residues. The germline gives CDR1 SGHTA, CDR2 FQGNSA. Trimming removed 2 bases at V and 7 bases at J, with 6 bases between. MiXCR, applied by TCRdb to the 5' RACE reads, yields one record per CDR3 protein. The sample contains some 350,000 distinct CDR3 sequences, around 10% of which appear only once. This chain connects TRBV7-2 to TRBJ2-1; D uncertain. This receptor was identified in a young man who received the YFV17D yellow fever vaccine. Sequencing was performed on PBMCs, taken on the day of the first yellow fever vaccination. The DNA for the CDR3 is TGTGCCAGCAGCTTAAGGAGAAATGAGCAGTTCTTC. Protein: CASSLRRNEQFF. The full variable domain, completed using reference TRBV7-2 and TRBJ2-1, is GAGVSQSPSNKVTEKGKDVELRCDPISGHTALYWYRQSLGQGLEFLIYFQGNSAPDKSGLPSDRFSAERTGGSVSTLTIQRTQQEDSAVYLCASSLRRNEQFFGPGTRLTVL.